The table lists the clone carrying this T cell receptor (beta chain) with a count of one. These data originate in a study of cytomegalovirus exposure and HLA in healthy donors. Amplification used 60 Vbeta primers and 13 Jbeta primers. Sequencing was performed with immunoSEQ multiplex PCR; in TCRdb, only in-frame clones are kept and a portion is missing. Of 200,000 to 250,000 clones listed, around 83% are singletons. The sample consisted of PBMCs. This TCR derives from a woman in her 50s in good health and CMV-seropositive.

CDR3 nucleotide sequence: TGTGCCAGCAGTTACTCGACCCCGGGATCTGGGGAGACCCAGTACTTC. Translated: CASSYSTPGSGETQYF. The chain links TRBV6-5 to TRBJ2-5; possibly TRBD2 for D (5 bases). The V gene's germline CDR1 is MNHEY and CDR2 SVGAGI. Trimming pared 0 bases from V and 5 bases from J, leaving 16 bases between. The CDR3 runs 16 residues.